This TCR beta chain originates from a study of CD8 T cells in ankylosing spondylitis. V shed 4 bases, J shed 6 bases, and the junction held 21 bases outside the gene matches. The CDR3 has 20 residues. Germline assignment: CDR1 SGHAT and CDR2 FQDESV (reference sequence). TCRdb re-analysed the 5' RACE reads in MiXCR, keeping a single row per CDR3 protein. The sample carries about 250,000 distinct CDR3 sequences, 32% recorded once. Sequenced: blood, either unsorted or a sorted T cell fraction (not recorded which). V usage is TRBV11-1 and J usage is TRBJ2-3; 11 positions match TRBD1. The clonotype was recovered from a male donor with ankylosing spondylitis or in good health (not recorded which). The CDR3 DNA reads as TGTGCCAGCAGCTCGATAGGACAGGGGGCCGTCAGATACCGCCGGGATACGCAGTATTTT. Residues: CASSSIGQGAVRYRRDTQYF.